One TCR beta chain is described in this entry. The sample originates from a study of control samples from healthy donors and cancer patients. TCRdb's copy holds only in-frame clones and misses some; the assay was immunoSEQ multiplex PCR. The sample has about 120,000 clones, roughly 88% seen once. Germline V CDR1 and CDR2: SGHNT, YYREEE (reference sequence). The CDR3 has 14 amino acids. The germline V and J ends were trimmed by 4 bases and 1 base, with 11 bases remaining between them. The clonotype comes from a man in his forties in good health. The chain links TRBV5-4 to TRBJ1-2, with D hard to call. Sequencing input: blood. This CDR3 is CASSPNTDNYGYTF. The CDR3 DNA reads as TGTGCCAGCAGCCCAAACACAGATAACTATGGCTACACCTTC.